This record concerns one T cell receptor beta chain sequence. Its antigen is not identified. The data were taken from a study of cytomegalovirus exposure and HLA in healthy donors. The CDR3 contains 14 residues. Germline CDR1 and CDR2: KGHSH and LQKENI. Trimming stripped 3 bases from V and 0 bases from J, with 8 bases between. Study-wide points: Fewer N-insertions (relative to the roughly 730-donor mean) were reportedly seen in an Asian-associated ancestry cluster in a later analysis. Other equally common chains were less clonally expanded than HLA-associated TCR beta chains, a later analysis showed. Per a prior analysis, the majority of TCR beta V segments were productive roughly 87% or roughly 30% of the time.

With 60 Vbeta and 13 Jbeta primers, the PCR was carried out. Per the original methods: A later analysis counted around 80 million unique TCR beta chains, around 11 million shared. Some clones are missing from TCRdb's copy, which holds only in-frame ones; the method was immunoSEQ multiplex PCR. The V and J calls and clone size come from that table; D and trimming were worked out from the DNA. This table has roughly 120,000 clones, just over 15% appearing once. This receptor was identified in a woman under 30 in good health and CMV-seronegative. Material: PBMCs. The genes are TRBV18 and TRBJ1-1; D may be TRBD1 (6 bases). CDR3 loop: CASSPGAMNTEAFF. In nucleotides, the CDR3 is TGTGCCAGCTCACCGGGGGCCATGAACACTGAAGCTTTCTTT.